This paragraph reports one T cell receptor (beta chain). Its antigen is not known. The method was immunoSEQ multiplex PCR; TCRdb's version includes in-frame clones alone and lacks a portion of them. The sample records 25,000 to 40,000 clones, roughly nine tenths being singletons. The sample is drawn from a study of chemoradiotherapy in HPV16-positive cancers. Study conclusions and caveats: Only a couple of HPV16-positive patients supplied the functional HPV-specificity definition. During treatment, candidate HPV-specific clones and E7-related motifs expanded in tumor. For HPV16-positive patients, expanding HPV-responsive T cells associated with longer recurrence-free survival.

Germline lookup yields CDR1 SGHTA and CDR2 FQGNSA. This CDR3 is 15 amino acids long. Trimming took off 1 base at V and 0 bases at J, with 9 bases between the two ends. This sample comprised blood, obtained from a patient who underwent chemoradiotherapy. This clonotype was obtained from a human donor with HPV-associated anogenital cancer. The chain is built from TRBV7-2 and TRBJ1-2; D is unresolved. The CDR3, as DNA: TGTGCCAGCAGCTTAGAGGCGTTACCTAACTATGGCTACACCTTC. The encoded protein is CASSLEALPNYGYTF. Drawing the rest from reference TRBV7-2 and TRBJ1-2, the complete variable domain is GAGVSQSPSNKVTEKGKDVELRCDPISGHTALYWYRQSLGQGLEFLIYFQGNSAPDKSGLPSDRFSAERTGGSVSTLTIQRTQQEDSAVYLCASSLEALPNYGYTFGSGTRLTVV.